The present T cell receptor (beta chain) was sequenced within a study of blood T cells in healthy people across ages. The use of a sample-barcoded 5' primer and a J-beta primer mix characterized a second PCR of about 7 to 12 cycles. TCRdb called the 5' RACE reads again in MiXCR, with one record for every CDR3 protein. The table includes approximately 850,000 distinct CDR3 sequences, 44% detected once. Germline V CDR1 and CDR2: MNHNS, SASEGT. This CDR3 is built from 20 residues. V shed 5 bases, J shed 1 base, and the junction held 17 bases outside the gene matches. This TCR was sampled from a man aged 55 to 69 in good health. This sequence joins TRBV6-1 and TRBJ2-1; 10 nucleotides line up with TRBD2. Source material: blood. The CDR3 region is CASSRGGPTSGVPSYNEQFF. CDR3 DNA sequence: TGTGCCAGCAGTAGGGGGGGGCCAACTAGCGGGGTCCCTTCCTACAATGAGCAGTTCTTC.